The following is a T cell receptor (beta chain) sequence with its context. The repertoire was sequenced with immunoSEQ multiplex PCR; TCRdb's copy has only in-frame clones and lacks some. Among about 140,000 clones listed, 70% to 80% were seen once. These data originate in a study of cytotoxic CD8 clonotypes in ibrutinib-treated CLL. Study information: Response sampling occurred after a median 12 months of treatment (range 6 to 36).

Trimming took 1 base from V and 8 from J, leaving 7 bases between them. The CDR3 sequence is 12 residues long. The germline V gene has CDR1 SGHRS and CDR2 YFSETQ. The origin of this receptor is a human donor with chronic lymphocytic leukemia. The V call is TRBV5-1, the J call TRBJ2-1; D is ambiguous. Sample: PBMCs, taken after 24 months of ibrutinib treatment. DNA of the CDR3: TGCGCCAGCAGCTTGTACGGAGATGAGCAGTTCTTC. Protein product: CASSLYGDEQFF.